The 25 T cell receptor beta chains in this list originate from one sample, sequenced in a study of T cells in Graves' hyperthyroidism and ophthalmopathy. It was RNA transcripts that yielded the amplified TCR beta CDR3 regions. A set of HTBI primers served as the primers for a first-round RT-PCR of the TCR CDR3. TCRdb reprocessed the multiplex PCR reads with MiXCR, giving one entry per CDR3 protein. The profile shows roughly 840,000 distinct CDR3 sequences, 38% of them singletons. The specimen sequenced was blood. The source of these receptors is a man younger than 35 with Graves' hyperthyroidism.

Regarding this clonotype: A clone one base away is much larger, so this may be a read error. The chain carries TRBV10-3 and TRBJ1-3; D call uncertain. With 7 bases removed from V and 0 bases from J, the gap between germline ends came to 19 bases. The germline V gene encodes CDR1 ENHRY and CDR2 SYGVKD. This CDR3 comprises 17 residues. CDR3 bases: TGTGCCATCATGAGAGACGCGCCTACAAGCTCTGGAAACACCATATATTTT. It encodes CAIMRDAPTSSGNTIYF.

Points on this clonotype: A single base separates this from a much larger clone, so it may be a read error. The rearrangement uses TRBV7-8 and TRBJ2-2; D is undetermined. V shed 4 bases and J shed 4 bases, with 19 bases lying between them. The length of the CDR3 is 17 residues. Per the germline V gene, CDR1 is SGHVS and CDR2 is FQNEAQ. The CDR3 is CASSSGPSLGCTGELFF. DNA of the CDR3: TGTGCCAGCAGCTCGGGTCCCTCGCTGGGATGCACCGGGGAGCTGTTTTTT.

This clonotype occurred a few times. The gene calls are TRBV5-1 and TRBJ2-7, with 9 bases that match TRBD1. Germline V gene sequence: CDR1 SGHRS, CDR2 YFSETQ. V gave up 4 bases and J gave up 2 bases; unmatched junction bases: 7. This CDR3 is 15 amino acids long. This CDR3 is CASSPGQGYTYEQYF. The CDR3, as DNA: TGCGCCAGCAGCCCGGGACAGGGATACACCTACGAGCAGTACTTC. Full variable domain (missing parts from reference TRBV5-1 and TRBJ2-7): KAGVTQTPRYLIKTRGQQVTLSCSPISGHRSVSWYQQTPGQGLQFLFEYFSETQRNKGNFPGRFSGRQFSNSRSEMNVSTLELGDSALYLCASSPGQGYTYEQYFGPGTRLTVT.

The V gene is TRBV9, the J gene TRBJ1-5; D not resolved. There are 13 residues in the CDR3. Germline CDR1 is SGDLS and CDR2 is YYNGEE. V was cut by 0 bases and J by 9 bases, with 10 bases left in between. CDR3 in DNA: TGTGCCAGCAGCGTAGATGGAGCGGGGCCCCAGCATTTT. It codes for CASSVDGAGPQHF.

This clonotype was seen a handful of times. The chain combines TRBV20-1 with TRBJ1-3; D gene unclear. V was cut by 0 bases and J by 8 bases, with 14 bases left in between. Germline V gives CDR1 DFQATT, CDR2 SNEGSKA (reference sequence). This CDR3 has 14 amino acids. The CDR3 region has the DNA TGCAGTGCTAGAGATTCATCCGGGTCGGACACCATATATTTT. Amino acid sequence: CSARDSSGSDTIYF.

This clonotype came up many times. Germline is not matched at one junction end, which may reflect a read error. This rearrangement joins TRBV5-1 to TRBJ1-1, with 8 bases aligning to TRBD1. The CDR3 is 14 residues long. Per the germline V gene, CDR1 is SGHRS and CDR2 is YFSETQ. CDR3 residues: CASSLDRVNTEAFF. The CDR3, as DNA: TGTGCCAGCAGCTTGGACAGGGTCAACACTGAAGCTTTCTTT.

Ten or more counts support this clonotype. V usage is TRBV19 and J usage is TRBJ1-1; maybe TRBD1 (5 bases). The germline gives CDR1 LNHDA, CDR2 SQIVND (reference sequence). The length of the CDR3 is 15 residues. With 5 bases removed from V and 4 bases from J, the gap between germline ends came to 17 bases. Here the CDR3 DNA reads TGTGCCAGTAGTCTTGTAGACAGCGGGGGCACTGAAGCTTTCTTT. Translated, it gives CASSLVDSGGTEAFF.

The genes are TRBV7-9 and TRBJ1-4, with D perhaps matching TRBD1 (6 bases). This CDR3 region has 17 residues. The V end lost 5 bases, the J end lost 8 bases, and 24 bases lay between the germline ends. Germline CDR1 SEHNR, CDR2 FQNEAQ (reference sequence). The CDR3 sequence: CASSPNTIDRSSEKLFF. The CDR3 coding sequence is TGTGCCAGCAGCCCAAATACCATAGACAGGTCCAGCGAAAAACTGTTTTTT.

The CDR3 reads CASSLGWGISEAFF. CDR3 sequence (DNA): TGTGCCAGCAGCTTAGGGTGGGGGATTAGTGAAGCTTTCTTT. The rearrangement joins TRBV7-8 to TRBJ1-1, with D possibly TRBD1 on 5 matching bases. Trimming left V 1 base short and J 7 bases short, with 13 bases between. The CDR3 loop spans 14 amino acids. CDR1 is SGHVS, CDR2 FQNEAQ, per germline.

The V and J genes are TRBV2 and TRBJ2-5; D remains unclear. Deletions cut 6 bases from V and 4 bases from J, with 12 bases between. The CDR3 sequence is 13 residues long. CDR1 SNHLY and CDR2 FYNNEI come from the germline V gene. The CDR3 reads CASSRGSTETQYF. CDR3 in DNA: TGTGCCAGCAGCCGTGGTTCAACAGAGACCCAGTACTTC.

The CDR3 DNA is TGTGCCAGCAGGGACAGGGGGCCCACCGGGGAGCTGTTTTTT. This encodes CASRDRGPTGELFF. The genes are TRBV10-3 and TRBJ2-2; TRBD1 matches 12 bases. From germline, CDR1 is ENHRY and CDR2 SYGVKD. CDR3 length: 14 amino acids. The trim removed 10 bases at V and 4 bases at J, leaving 4 bases unmatched.

This clonotype was detected many times. The V and J genes are TRBV15 and TRBJ1-6; no clear D. Trimming shortened V by 2 bases and J by 14 bases, and 13 bases separated the two germline ends. This CDR3 contains 13 residues. The germline CDR1 and CDR2 sequences are LNHNV and YYDKDF (reference sequence). CDR3 amino acids: CATSRSSGGTLHF. The CDR3 coding sequence is TGTGCCACCAGCAGATCATCAGGCGGAACCCTCCACTTT.

J is TRBJ2-5 and V is TRBV2; 11 positions match TRBD2. In germline, CDR1 is SNHLY, CDR2 FYNNEI. V trimming: 5 bases; J trimming: 3 bases; junction bases outside the gene matches: 8. The CDR3 is 16 amino acids. The CDR3 loop is CASSLTTSGEKETQYF. The CDR3 coding sequence is TGTGCCAGCAGTCTTACGACTAGCGGGGAAAAAGAGACCCAGTACTTC.

The chain recombines TRBV2 with TRBJ2-7, with a possible D match to TRBD2 (6 bases). Germline loops: CDR1 SNHLY, CDR2 FYNNEI. CDR3 size: 14 residues. V dropped 0 bases and J dropped 4 bases, with 10 bases sitting between them. The CDR3, as DNA: TGTGCCAGCAGTGAAGCGCCGGGGGAATACGAGCAGTACTTC. It is translated as CASSEAPGEYEQYF. Using reference TRBV2 and TRBJ2-7 for the parts outside the CDR3, the full variable domain is EPEVTQTPSHQVTQMGQEVILRCVPISNHLYFYWYRQILGQKVEFLVSFYNNEISEKSEIFDDQFSVERPDGSNFTLKIRSTKLEDSAMYFCASSEAPGEYEQYFGPGTRLTVT.

Turning to this clonotype: A much larger clonotype is one base distant, so this may be a read error. The rearrangement joins TRBV11-2 to TRBJ2-5; TRBD1 or TRBD2 may be the D gene (5 bases each). Between the trimmed V and J ends, which lost 1 base and 5 bases, there was a span of 14 bases. The germline gives CDR1 SGHAT, CDR2 FQNNGV. This CDR3 comprises 15 residues. The CDR3 protein is CASSLVEQGRETQYF. The CDR3 region has the DNA TGTGCCAGCAGCTTAGTGGAGCAGGGACGGGAGACCCAGTACTTC.

This clonotype has more than one count but fewer than ten. This chain uses TRBV9 with TRBJ2-5; the D is unclear. Germline-derived CDR1 and CDR2 are SGDLS and YYNGEE. The germline V and J ends were trimmed by 0 bases and 4 bases, with 10 bases remaining between them. CDR3 length: 14 residues. The CDR3 sequence is CASSVDTVRETQYF. DNA for the CDR3: TGTGCCAGCAGCGTAGATACCGTCCGAGAGACCCAGTACTTC. The full variable domain, rest sourced from reference TRBV9 and TRBJ2-5, is DSGVTQTPKHLITATGQRVTLRCSPRSGDLSVYWYQQSLDQGLQFLIQYYNGEERAKGNILERFSAQQFPDLHSELNLSSLELGDSALYFCASSVDTVRETQYFGPGTRLLVL.

V usage is TRBV25-1 and J usage is TRBJ1-2; D gene unclear. Between the trimmed V and J ends, which lost 7 bases and 1 base, there was a span of 10 bases. The CDR3 consists of 13 residues. CDR1 is MGHDK, CDR2 SYGVNS, per germline. The CDR3 is CASKEAVNYGYTF. In DNA form, the CDR3 reads TGTGCCAGCAAGGAGGCCGTTAACTATGGCTACACCTTC.

This clonotype has just a few counts. The J gene is TRBJ2-5, the V gene TRBV20-1, with 8 bases identical to TRBD2. V gave up 1 base and J gave up 5 bases; unmatched junction bases: 6. CDR3 length: 14 amino acids. CDR1 is DFQATT, CDR2 SNEGSKA, per germline (reference sequence). The DNA of the CDR3 is TGCAGTGCTAGAGTGGGACTAGGGGTGGAGACCCAGTACTTC. It specifies CSARVGLGVETQYF.

This clonotype came up many times. The chain uses TRBV9 and TRBJ1-2; the match to TRBD1 covers 10 bases. With 2 bases clipped from V and 5 bases from J, the junction kept 3 bases outside the gene matches. The V gene's germline CDR1 is SGDLS and CDR2 YYNGEE. This CDR3 has 14 residues. The CDR3 here is CASSVSDRGYGYTF. The DNA of the CDR3 is TGTGCCAGCAGCGTTTCGGACAGGGGGTATGGCTACACCTTC.

Only a few counts were recorded for this clonotype. This chain links TRBV9 with TRBJ1-1; possible D gene TRBD1, 5 bases. V was pared by 3 bases and J by 3 bases, with 12 bases between. The length of the CDR3 is 14 residues. Per the germline V gene, CDR1 is SGDLS and CDR2 is YYNGEE. CDR3 amino acids: CASSATDSYTEAFF. CDR3 sequence (DNA): TGTGCCAGCAGCGCCACAGACAGCTACACTGAAGCTTTCTTT.

A remark on this clonotype: A single base separates this from a much larger clone, so it may be a read error. The rearrangement links TRBV2 to TRBJ1-1; TRBD1 matches at 7 bases. The CDR3 length is 15 residues. J lost 4 bases, V lost 7 bases, and 12 bases had no gene match. From germline, CDR1 is SNHLY and CDR2 FYNNEI. The CDR3 region has the DNA TGTGCCAGCACATGGAGGGGACAGATGAGCACTGAAGCTTTCTTT. Translating gives CASTWRGQMSTEAFF.

V gene TRBV19 combines with J gene TRBJ2-5; 7 nucleotides align to TRBD1. This CDR3 contains 15 residues. After removal of 5 bases from V and 6 bases from J, the junction contained 12 bases not matched to a gene. Germline V gene lookup returns CDR1 LNHDA and CDR2 SQIVND (reference sequence). The CDR3 DNA is TGTGCCAGTAGTGGGGGACAGTCGATAAGGAAGACCCAGTACTTC. Translated, it gives CASSGGQSIRKTQYF. Variable domain in full (rest from reference TRBV19 and TRBJ2-5): DGGITQSPKYLFRKEGQNVTLSCEQNLNHDAMYWYRQDPGQGLRLIYYSQIVNDFQKGDIAEGYSVSREKKESFPLTVTSAQKNPTAFYLCASSGGQSIRKTQYFGPGTRLLVL.

The gene calls are TRBV29-1 and TRBJ1-4, with D perhaps TRBD1 (5 bases). V shed 7 bases and J shed 5 bases, with 29 bases lying between them. Germline V CDR1 and CDR2: SQVTM, ANQGSEA. CDR3 length: 18 amino acids. The CDR3 region is CSGLLRDVSAGPNEKLFF. DNA of the CDR3: TGCAGCGGTCTACTCCGGGACGTCTCCGCGGGCCCGAATGAAAAACTGTTTTTT.

The V and J genes are TRBV10-3 and TRBJ1-5, with D unclear. The CDR3 spans 16 residues. CDR1 and CDR2 (germline): ENHRY, SYGVKD. V was trimmed by 0 bases and J by 0 bases, leaving 9 bases between them. As DNA, the CDR3 is TGTGCCATCAGTGAGTCGGGGTCAAATAGCAATCAGCCCCAGCATTTT. Translating it yields CAISESGSNSNQPQHF.

CDR3 residues: CASSLASWNEQYF. DNA for the CDR3: TGTGCCAGCAGCTTAGCTAGCTGGAACGAGCAGTACTTC. The rearrangement joins TRBV7-2 to TRBJ2-7, with D unresolved. Trimming removed 0 bases from V and 5 bases from J, with 8 bases in between. CDR1 is SGHTA and CDR2 is FQGNSA in the germline V gene. The CDR3 loop spans 13 amino acids.